These 5 T cell receptor beta chains originate from one sample sequenced in a study of blood T cell repertoires in COVID-19. The protocol was immunoSEQ multiplex PCR, while the TCRdb copy is restricted to in-frame clones and leaves out a portion. The profile shows 140,000 to 150,000 clones, roughly 85% of them singletons. The specimen sequenced was PBMCs or T cells enriched from blood (not recorded which). The receptors were gathered from a man aged 45-65 years who had recovered from COVID-19.

This clone was seen just once. The V and J genes are TRBV5-1 and TRBJ2-2; 13 bases map to TRBD2. In germline, CDR1 is SGHRS, CDR2 YFSETQ. V lost 2 bases and J lost 7; bases outside the gene matches: 2. This CDR3 region has 15 residues. The CDR3 here is CASSLLAGGRGELFF. CDR3 sequence (DNA): TGCGCCAGCAGCTTACTAGCGGGAGGGCGCGGGGAGCTGTTTTTT. The complete variable domain, with remaining parts taken from reference TRBV5-1 and TRBJ2-2, reads KAGVTQTPRYLIKTRGQQVTLSCSPISGHRSVSWYQQTPGQGLQFLFEYFSETQRNKGNFPGRFSGRQFSNSRSEMNVSTLELGDSALYLCASSLLAGGRGELFFGEGSRLTVL.

The chain combines TRBV19 with TRBJ1-2; TRBD1 might be the D (6 bases). V gave up 7 bases and J gave up 4 bases, with 10 bases separating them. Looked up from germline, CDR1 is LNHDA and CDR2 is SQIVND (reference sequence). The length of the CDR3 is 12 residues. The CDR3 spells CASKTGIYGYTF. In DNA form, the CDR3 reads TGTGCCAGTAAAACAGGGATCTATGGCTACACCTTC.

The V and J genes are TRBV15 and TRBJ2-3, with D possibly TRBD2 on 6 matching bases. The CDR3 consists of 14 residues. V lost 7 bases, J lost 4 bases, and 15 bases lay in between. Per germline, CDR1 LNHNV and CDR2 YYDKDF (reference sequence). CDR3 sequence (DNA): TGTGCCACCATGCTGTGGGGGGAGGCAGATACGCAGTATTTT. The encoded protein is CATMLWGEADTQYF.

This chain links TRBV5-1 with TRBJ2-5; D possibly corresponds to TRBD2 (6 bases). The CDR3 sequence is 14 residues long. V shed 2 bases and J shed 2 bases, with 10 bases lying between them. From germline, CDR1 is SGHRS and CDR2 YFSETQ. The CDR3 is CASSFAGFQETQYF. The CDR3 DNA reads as TGCGCCAGCAGCTTTGCGGGATTTCAAGAGACCCAGTACTTC.

The chain recombines TRBV10-3 with TRBJ2-1; 11 positions match TRBD2. With V trimmed by 10 bases and J by 3 bases, 5 bases remained unmatched. The germline gives CDR1 ENHRY, CDR2 SYGVKD. CDR3 length equals 14 residues. Here the CDR3 DNA reads TGTGCCACCACCGGGACTAGCGGCTACAATGAGCAGTTCTTC. Its translation: CATTGTSGYNEQFF.